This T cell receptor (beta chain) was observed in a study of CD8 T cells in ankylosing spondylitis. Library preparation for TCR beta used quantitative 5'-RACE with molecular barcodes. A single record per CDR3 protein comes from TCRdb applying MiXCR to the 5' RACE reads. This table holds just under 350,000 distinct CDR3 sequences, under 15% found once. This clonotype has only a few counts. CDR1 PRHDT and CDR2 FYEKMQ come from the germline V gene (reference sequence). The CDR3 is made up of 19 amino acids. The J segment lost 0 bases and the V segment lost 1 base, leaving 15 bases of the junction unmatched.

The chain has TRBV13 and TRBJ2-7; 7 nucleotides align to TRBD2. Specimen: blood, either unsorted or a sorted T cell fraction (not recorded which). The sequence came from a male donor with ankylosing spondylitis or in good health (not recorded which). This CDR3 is CASSLALGTTTRSSYEQYF. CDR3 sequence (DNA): TGTGCCAGCAGCTTAGCCCTAGGGACTACAACTCGGAGCTCCTACGAGCAGTACTTC.